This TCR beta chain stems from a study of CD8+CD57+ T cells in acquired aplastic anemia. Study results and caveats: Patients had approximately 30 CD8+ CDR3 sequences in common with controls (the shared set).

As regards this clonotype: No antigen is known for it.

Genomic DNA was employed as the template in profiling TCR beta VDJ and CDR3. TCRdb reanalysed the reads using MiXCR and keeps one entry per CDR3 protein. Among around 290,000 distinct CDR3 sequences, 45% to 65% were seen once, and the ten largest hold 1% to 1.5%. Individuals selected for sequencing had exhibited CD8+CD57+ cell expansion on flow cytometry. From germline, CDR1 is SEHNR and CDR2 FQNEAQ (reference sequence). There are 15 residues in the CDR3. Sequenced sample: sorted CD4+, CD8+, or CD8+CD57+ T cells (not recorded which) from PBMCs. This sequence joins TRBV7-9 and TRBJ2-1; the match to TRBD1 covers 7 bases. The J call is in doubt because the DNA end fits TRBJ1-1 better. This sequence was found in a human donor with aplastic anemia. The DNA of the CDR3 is TGTGCCAGCAGCTTATCTGGACAGGACAACACTGAAGCTTTCTTT. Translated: CASSLSGQDNTEAFF.